The text below deals with one TCR beta chain. Its antigen is not known. This sample's treatment: 19 received Ad26.COV2.S at low or high dose, single or two shots; about 5 received placebo; per-sample allocation not given. Day 63 following the first vaccine or placebo injection was when the samples were taken. The record originates from a study of Ad26.COV2.S vaccination and SARS-CoV-2 variants. Looking at the study overall: Intramuscular Ad26.COV2.S at 5x10^10 or 1x10^11 viral particles.

Whole-study findings and limits: In TCR breadth and depth analyses, total T cell responses may have been underestimated. The breadth of spike-specific CD8+ and CD4+ T cell responses after vaccination was reportedly substantial.

Using immunoSEQ multiplex PCR, the repertoire was profiled, and TCRdb retains in-frame clones only, with some absent. The sample has about 390,000 clones, 75% to 90% seen once. This clonotype was obtained from a person aged 18-65 years who received the Ad26.COV2.S COVID-19 vaccine or a placebo. This specimen consisted of peripheral blood, obtained in a trial of Ad26.COV2.S vaccine versus placebo.

Here the CDR3 reads CASSVTGATDTQYF. CDR3 in DNA: TGTGCCAGCAGCGTTACGGGGGCCACAGATACGCAGTATTTT. The chain combines TRBV9 with TRBJ2-3; D may correspond to TRBD1 or TRBD2 (6 bases each). The germline V and J ends were trimmed by 2 bases and 2 bases, with 9 bases remaining between them. CDR1 is SGDLS, CDR2 YYNGEE, per germline. The CDR3 consists of 14 residues.